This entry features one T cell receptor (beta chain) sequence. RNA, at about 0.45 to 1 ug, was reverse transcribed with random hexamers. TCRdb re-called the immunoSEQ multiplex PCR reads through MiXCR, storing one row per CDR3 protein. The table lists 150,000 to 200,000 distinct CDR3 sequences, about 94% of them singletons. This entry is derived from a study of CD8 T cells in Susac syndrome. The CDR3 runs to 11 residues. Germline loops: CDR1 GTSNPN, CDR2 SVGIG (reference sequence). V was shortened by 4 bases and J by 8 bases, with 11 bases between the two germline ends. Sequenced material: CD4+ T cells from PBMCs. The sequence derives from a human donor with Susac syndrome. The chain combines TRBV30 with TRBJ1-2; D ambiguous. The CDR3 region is CAWIEPQGYTF. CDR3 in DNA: TGTGCCTGGATCGAGCCTCAAGGCTACACCTTC.